This T cell receptor beta chain stems from a study of blood T cell repertoires in COVID-19. Whole-study context: The analysed material was cDNA or gDNA that came from T cells, B-cell-depleted T cells, or PBMCs.

The germline V gene has CDR1 LGHNA and CDR2 YSLEER. V lost 0 bases and J lost 4, with 16 bases in between. The CDR3 sequence is 17 residues long. Only in-frame clones appear in the TCRdb table, and some are missing; sequencing was by immunoSEQ multiplex PCR. The sample contains some 200,000 clones, roughly 85% of which appear only once. This clone turned up a few times. This receptor was obtained from a woman between 65 and 79 years old with COVID-19, enrolled during active disease. The chain employs TRBV4-3 and TRBJ1-3, with D tentatively TRBD1 (5 bases). The sequenced sample consisted of peripheral blood. CDR3 in DNA: TGCGCCAGCAGCCAAGATAGTCGGGGGATTGGGGGAAACACCATATATTTT. It is translated as CASSQDSRGIGGNTIYF.